This T cell receptor (beta chain) was captured by sequencing in a study of blood T cells in healthy people across ages (dated by TCRdb to about 2015). Broadly, across the study: In model experiments, roughly one uniquely barcoded TCR beta cDNA molecule per two T cells was captured by template switching. For two donors (one aged 18 to 30 and one aged 80 or older), the study analyzed two additional independent replicas of 1 million unique cDNA reads from the same blood draw. The study measured age-related changes in TCR beta repertoire diversity using deep sequencing normalized with unique cDNA molecular identifiers. Donors were grouped into four age groups: young (average roughly 17 years), middle-aged (approximately 41), aged (62) and long-lived (around 80). To avoid experimental bias, donors of different ages were randomly spread across the sequencing lanes.

The library relied on 5' RACE. Sequencing was performed on an Illumina HiSeq 2500. The second PCR ran for about 7 to 11 cycles and used a J-beta primer mix along with a sample-barcoded 5' primer. Each TCR beta cDNA molecule received a unique molecular identifier from a template-switch 5' adaptor carrying 12 random nucleotides. Each sample yielded at least 2.5 million CDR3-containing paired-end reads. All of the RNA was converted into first-strand cDNA using the Mint cDNA synthesis kit, with a TRBC-specific oligonucleotide serving as the primer. Following uracil-DNA glycosylase treatment, a first 18-cycle PCR with universal primers M1SS and BC2_uni_R was performed on all cDNA. The paper's data handling went like this. For normalization, 1 million high-quality reads, each with a distinct molecular identifier, were randomly selected from each sample. Reads with shared molecular identifiers were discarded instead of being binned into consensus sequences. MiTCR, with a Q25 quality threshold and the strictest error-elimination algorithm, was used for CDR3 identification, clonotype clustering and error correction. A nonparametric unseen species model with Euler transformation was used to estimate lower-bound total TCR beta diversity. Through fastp at Q25 and MiXCR, TCRdb rebuilt clones from the public reads, retaining in-frame beta chains. All rows with the same CDR3 protein become a single entry with the most common DNA and genes. What appears here as the V and J calls and clone size reflects TCRdb's work, not the paper's. For this sample there are under 850,000 distinct CDR3 sequences; roughly 34% appear just once. Clones ranked in the top ten supply 10% to 15% of the sample.

This clonotype has just one count. What this receptor recognizes is not known. Base qualities are not provided; no much larger clone lies one nucleotide away. A lone read gives weak evidence. CDR1 and CDR2 (SQVTM, ANQGSEA) derive from the germline V gene. The CDR3 sequence holds 15 residues, the cysteine and phenylalanine included. The CDR3 DNA has 45 bases and is translated from base 1. Deletion took 8 bases off V and 0 bases off J, with a span of 17 bases between the germline ends. Donors were about 36 systemically healthy Caucasian individuals from Russia aged roughly 6 to 90 years. Each donor gave approximately 9.3 milliliters of peripheral blood, collected into EDTA-treated Vacutainer tubes. Ficoll-Paque density-gradient centrifugation was used to isolate PBMCs, with at least 6.5 million per sample. Trizol reagent was used to extract total RNA from PBMCs, with at least 5.5 micrograms per sample. For every donor, an aliquot of PBMCs went through flow cytometry to measure the percentages of naive CD45RAhigh/CD27high T cells.

General study outcomes and caveats: As age increased, observed TCR beta diversity per million T cells dropped in a roughly linear way, and a significant reduction was already evident by age roughly 40. Observed TCR beta diversity correlated strongly with the percentage of naive T cells measured by flow cytometry. Estimates of total diversity based on one million sequenced T cells were considered lower bounds and underestimates. Because donor CMV infection status was unknown, age-related changes in expanded clonotypes were potentially confounded. Since profiling was done on bulk unsorted PBMCs, naive and antigen-experienced compartments could not be conclusively compared. The long-lived group showed more naive CD4+ T cells, fewer expanded clones and increased TCR diversity than the aged group, suggesting age selection.

The receptor's source is a man aged 18 to 30 in good health. Recombination linked TRBV29-1 to TRBJ2-1; D gene: possibly TRBD2, on 6 matching bases. Sequencing was performed on blood. Here is the DNA: TGCAGCTCCCCAGATGGAGGGAGCTCCTACAATGAGCAGTTCTTC. Its coded protein is CSSPDGGSSYNEQFF.